This is a list of T cell receptor beta chains from one sample in a study of post-analysis software for immune sequencing data. TCRdb fed the PCR reads into MiXCR, producing one record per CDR3 protein. The table lists 450,000 to 650,000 distinct CDR3 sequences, 44% of them singletons. Sequenced material: blood. The receptors come from a girl between 10 and 17 years old with multiple sclerosis. CDR3s include the opening cysteine and the closing phenylalanine or tryptophan. Each record gives: V gene, J gene, D gene, clone size, CDR3 protein, CDR3 DNA. D genes are given only for firm matches. Some rows mark clone size as missing; the rest say once, few, many or name a class of expanded clone.

TRBV6-5	TRBJ2-7	TRBD2	NA	CASRSSGRAEQYF	TGTGCCAGCAGATCTAGCGGGAGGGCCGAGCAGTACTTC
TRBV12-3/TRBV12-4	TRBJ1-5	TRBD1	few	CASSQTGGTNQPQHF	TGTGCCAGCAGTCAAACAGGGGGCACCAATCAGCCCCAGCATTTT
TRBV7-9	TRBJ2-7	NA	once	CASSPPRGSTYEQYF	TGTGCCAGCAGCCCCCCAAGGGGGTCAACCTACGAGCAGTACTTC
TRBV20-1	TRBJ2-5	TRBD2	NA	CSAREISGGAQYF	TGCAGTGCTAGAGAGATCAGCGGGGGAGCCCAGTACTTC
TRBV29-1	TRBJ1-1	NA	few	CRAGQSMNTEAFF	TGCAGGGCTGGACAGTCCATGAACACTGAAGCTTTCTTT
TRBV12-3/TRBV12-4	TRBJ2-3	TRBD2	many	CASSSSGGAADTQYF	TGTGCCAGCAGCTCCAGCGGGGGGGCCGCAGATACGCAGTATTTT
TRBV7-9	TRBJ1-6	NA	NA	CASSKVVSASSYNSPLHF	TGTGCCAGCAGCAAAGTCGTATCGGCAAGCTCCTATAATTCACCCCTCCACTTT
TRBV19	TRBJ2-7	NA	NA	CASSAPGRGGEQYF	TGTGCCAGTAGTGCCCCAGGTAGAGGAGGCGAGCAGTACTTC
TRBV4-1	TRBJ1-1	NA	NA	CASSQEGEGNTEAFF	TGCGCCAGCAGCCAAGAGGGGGAAGGAAACACTGAAGCTTTCTTT
TRBV24-1	TRBJ2-5	TRBD2	few	CATSDLGTSGGETQYF	TGTGCCACCAGTGATTTGGGGACTAGCGGGGGCGAGACCCAGTACTTC
TRBV24-1	TRBJ2-3	TRBD2	NA	CATSDWTGTSGGTDTQYF	TGTGCCACCAGTGATTGGACCGGGACTAGCGGAGGCACAGATACGCAGTATTTT